This T cell receptor beta chain was recorded in a study of T-cell memory formation after mild COVID-19. Points from the study as a whole: Clones contracting over day 15 to 85 were CD4/CD8 balanced, with later expanders leaning CD4+. Contracting clones localized mainly to CM and EM when CD4+ and mainly to EMRA when CD8+. Some clones that responded were present in memory (sampled pre-infection), which suggests cross-reactive memory joined.

Points on this clonotype: The antigen remains unidentified.

The TCR alpha and TCR beta cDNA libraries, bearing sample barcodes and UMIs, were generated by 5'RACE using constant-segment primers. Via MiXCR, TCRdb re-called the 5' RACE reads, giving one row per CDR3 protein. This sample has roughly 620,000 distinct CDR3 sequences, with roughly 18% found just once. Between the trimmed V and J ends, which lost 6 bases and 4 bases, there was a span of 12 bases. CDR3 length: 13 amino acids. CDR1 is MGHDK, CDR2 SYGVNS, per germline. The sequence derives from an adult woman who had mild COVID-19 (a few samples of this study predate the infection). Cell type and time point are not known. The chain is built from TRBV25-1 and TRBJ1-1; tentative D call: TRBD1 (5 bases). Sequencing used PBMCs or a T cell subset sorted from them (not recorded which). CDR3: CASRDTPSTEAFF. CDR3 nucleotide sequence: TGTGCCAGCAGGGACACCCCGAGCACTGAAGCTTTCTTT.